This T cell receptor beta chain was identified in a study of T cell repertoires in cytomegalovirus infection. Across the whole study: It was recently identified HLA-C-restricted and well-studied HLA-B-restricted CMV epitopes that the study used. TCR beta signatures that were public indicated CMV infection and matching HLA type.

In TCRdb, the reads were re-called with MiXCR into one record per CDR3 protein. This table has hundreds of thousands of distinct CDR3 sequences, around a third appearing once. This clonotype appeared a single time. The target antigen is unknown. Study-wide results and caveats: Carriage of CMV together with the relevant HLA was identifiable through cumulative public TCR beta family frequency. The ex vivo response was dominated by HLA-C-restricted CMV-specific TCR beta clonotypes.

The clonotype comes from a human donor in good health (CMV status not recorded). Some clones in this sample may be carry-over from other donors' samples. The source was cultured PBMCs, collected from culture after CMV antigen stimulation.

CDR3 residues: CAAKKDPYNEQFF. As DNA, the CDR3 is TGTGCCGCAAAGAAGGACCCCTACAATGAGCAGTTCTTC. V is TRBV6-6 and J is TRBJ2-1; D gene unclear. This CDR3 has 13 residues. V gave up 11 bases and J gave up 2 bases, with 13 bases separating them. CDR1 and CDR2 (germline): MNHNY, SVGAGI (reference sequence).